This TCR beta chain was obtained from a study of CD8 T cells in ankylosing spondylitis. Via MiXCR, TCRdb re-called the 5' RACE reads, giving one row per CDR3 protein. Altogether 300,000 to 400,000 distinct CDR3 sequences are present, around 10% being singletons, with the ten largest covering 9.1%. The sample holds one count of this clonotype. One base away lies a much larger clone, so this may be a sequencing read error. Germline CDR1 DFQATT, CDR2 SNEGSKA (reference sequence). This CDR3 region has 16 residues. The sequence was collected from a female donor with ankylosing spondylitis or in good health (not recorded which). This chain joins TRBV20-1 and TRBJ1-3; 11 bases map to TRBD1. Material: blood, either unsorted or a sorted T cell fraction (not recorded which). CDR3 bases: TGCAGTGATAGAGCTTATGGGACAGGGGGTAGAGCCACCATATATTTT. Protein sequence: CSDRAYGTGGRATIYF.